The entry below gives a single T cell receptor beta chain sequence along with its context. Its antigen remains unknown. Trimming removed 6 bases at V and 7 bases at J, with 19 bases between. There are 15 residues in the CDR3. The germline V gene encodes CDR1 LNHDA and CDR2 SQIVND (reference sequence). The sample belongs to a study of cytomegalovirus exposure and HLA in healthy donors. 13 Jbeta primers and 60 Vbeta primers were used for the PCR. Libraries were prepared by immunoSEQ multiplex PCR; TCRdb keeps only in-frame clonotypes and omits some of them. The repertoire consists of 140,000 or so clones, with around 90% occurring once and the leading ten covering 0.51%. Broader study findings: Reportedly, HLA-A and HLA-B alleles of most subjects were accurately predicted from TCR beta.

The chain couples TRBV19 to TRBJ1-5, with D perhaps TRBD1 (5 bases). The sequence came from a woman aged 40 to 55 in good health and CMV-seronegative. Specimen: PBMCs. CDR3 sequence reads: CASSPGRGRGQPQHF. The CDR3 DNA reads TGTGCCAGTAGCCCGGGGAGGGGAAGGGGACAGCCCCAGCATTTT.